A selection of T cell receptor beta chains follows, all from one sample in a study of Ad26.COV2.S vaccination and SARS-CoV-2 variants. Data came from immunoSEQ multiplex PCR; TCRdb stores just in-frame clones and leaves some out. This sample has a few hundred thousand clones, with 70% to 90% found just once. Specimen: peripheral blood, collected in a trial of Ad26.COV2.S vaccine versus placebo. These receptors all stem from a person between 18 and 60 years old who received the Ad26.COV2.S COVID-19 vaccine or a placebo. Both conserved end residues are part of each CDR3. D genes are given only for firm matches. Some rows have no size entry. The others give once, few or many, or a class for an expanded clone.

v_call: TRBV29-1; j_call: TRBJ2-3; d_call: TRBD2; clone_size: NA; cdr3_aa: CSVEDRGPSGGGTDTQYF; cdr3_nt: TGCAGCGTTGAAGATAGGGGTCCTAGCGGGGGGGGCACAGATACGCAGTATTTT
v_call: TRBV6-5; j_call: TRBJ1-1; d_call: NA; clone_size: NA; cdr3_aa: CASRGPGAFTEAFF; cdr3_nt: TGTGCCAGCAGAGGTCCGGGGGCTTTTACTGAAGCTTTCTTT
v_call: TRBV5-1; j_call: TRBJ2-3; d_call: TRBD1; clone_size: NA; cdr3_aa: CASSSQTGGGQDTQYF; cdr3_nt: TGCGCCAGCAGCTCCCAGACAGGGGGCGGACAAGATACGCAGTATTTT
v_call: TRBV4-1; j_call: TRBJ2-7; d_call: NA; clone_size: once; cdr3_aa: CASSQDWTAVSYEQYF; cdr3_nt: TGCGCCAGCAGCCAAGACTGGACAGCTGTCTCCTACGAGCAGTACTTC
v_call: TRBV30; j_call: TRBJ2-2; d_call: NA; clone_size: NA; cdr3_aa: CASGGILGTGELFF; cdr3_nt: TGTGCCTCTGGGGGTATATTGGGAACCGGGGAGCTGTTTTTT
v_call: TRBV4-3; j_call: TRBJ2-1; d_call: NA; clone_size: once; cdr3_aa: CASSQDSRVGNEQFF; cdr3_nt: TGCGCCAGCAGCCAAGACTCCAGGGTGGGCAATGAGCAGTTCTTC
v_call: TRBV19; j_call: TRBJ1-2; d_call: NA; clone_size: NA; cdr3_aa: CASMKDSFYGYTF; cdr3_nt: TGTGCCAGTATGAAAGACAGTTTCTATGGCTACACCTTC
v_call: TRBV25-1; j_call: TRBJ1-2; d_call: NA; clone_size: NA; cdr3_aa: CASAGRAGNYGYTF; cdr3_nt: TGTGCCAGCGCCGGACGGGCAGGGAACTATGGCTACACCTTC
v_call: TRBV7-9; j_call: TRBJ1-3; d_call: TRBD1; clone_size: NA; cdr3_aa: CASRLGGTDLSGNTIYF; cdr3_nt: TGTGCCAGCAGACTAGGGGGGACAGATCTTTCTGGAAACACCATATATTTT
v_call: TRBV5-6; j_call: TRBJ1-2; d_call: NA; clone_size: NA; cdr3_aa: CASSPRRGEGYTF; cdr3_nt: TGTGCCAGCAGTCCCCGAAGGGGAGAAGGCTACACCTTC
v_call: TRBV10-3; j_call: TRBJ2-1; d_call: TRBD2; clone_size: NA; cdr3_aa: CAISLGLAGDSGLDEQFF; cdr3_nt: TGTGCCATCAGCCTCGGACTAGCGGGAGATTCGGGCTTAGATGAGCAGTTCTTC
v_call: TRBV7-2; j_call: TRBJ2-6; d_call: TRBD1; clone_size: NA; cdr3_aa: CASSPLGTAFSGANVLTF; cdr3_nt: TGTGCCAGCAGCCCACTGGGGACAGCCTTCTCTGGGGCCAACGTCCTGACTTTC
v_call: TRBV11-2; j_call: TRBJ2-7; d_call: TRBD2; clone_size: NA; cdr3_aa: CASRQTSGGAGEQYF; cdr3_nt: TGTGCCAGCAGACAGACTAGCGGGGGGGCCGGCGAGCAGTACTTC
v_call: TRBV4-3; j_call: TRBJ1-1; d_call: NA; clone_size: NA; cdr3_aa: CASSDRPGAADTEAFF; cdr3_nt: TGCGCCAGCAGCGATCGACCGGGGGCCGCGGACACTGAAGCTTTCTTT
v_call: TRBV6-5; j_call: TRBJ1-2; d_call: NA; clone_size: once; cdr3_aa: CASRTPTVDGYTF; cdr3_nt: TGTGCCAGCAGGACTCCGACAGTAGACGGCTACACCTTC
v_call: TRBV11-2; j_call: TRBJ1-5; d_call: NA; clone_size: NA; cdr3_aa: CASSSGRNNQPQHF; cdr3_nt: TGTGCCAGCAGCTCGGGACGGAACAATCAGCCCCAGCATTTT
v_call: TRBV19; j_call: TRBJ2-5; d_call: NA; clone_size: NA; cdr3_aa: CASSISGPRKETQYF; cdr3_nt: TGTGCCAGTAGTATCAGTGGGCCGAGAAAGGAGACCCAGTACTTC
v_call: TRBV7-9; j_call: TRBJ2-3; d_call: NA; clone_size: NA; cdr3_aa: CASSSPGLEHTQYF; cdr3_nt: TGTGCCAGCAGTTCTCCGGGCCTAGAGCACACGCAGTATTTT
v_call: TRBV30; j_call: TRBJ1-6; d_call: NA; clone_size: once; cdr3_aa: CAWTYNSPLHF; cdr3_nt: TGTGCCTGGACTTATAATTCACCCCTCCACTTT
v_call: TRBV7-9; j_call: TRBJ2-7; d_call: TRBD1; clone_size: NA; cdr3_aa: CASSLAAGTGNEQYF; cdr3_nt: TGTGCCAGCAGCTTAGCAGCCGGGACAGGGAACGAGCAGTACTTC
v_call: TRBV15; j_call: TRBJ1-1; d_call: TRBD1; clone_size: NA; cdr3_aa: CATSRARGPRNTEAFF; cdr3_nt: TGTGCCACCAGCAGAGCCAGGGGGCCCCGGAACACTGAAGCTTTCTTT
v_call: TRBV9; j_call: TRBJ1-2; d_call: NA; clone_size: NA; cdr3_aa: CASSVGGETGYGYTF; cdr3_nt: TGTGCCAGCAGCGTAGGAGGGGAGACGGGCTATGGCTACACCTTC
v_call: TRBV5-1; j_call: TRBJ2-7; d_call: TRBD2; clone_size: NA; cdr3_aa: CASSLEASGPYEQYF; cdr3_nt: TGCGCCAGCAGCTTGGAAGCTAGCGGGCCTTACGAGCAGTACTTC
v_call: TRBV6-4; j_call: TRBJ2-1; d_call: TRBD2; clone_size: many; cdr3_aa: CASSGLADVNEQFF; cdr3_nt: TGTGCCAGCAGTGGACTAGCTGATGTCAATGAGCAGTTCTTC
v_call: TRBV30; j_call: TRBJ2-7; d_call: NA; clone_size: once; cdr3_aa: CAWSVGGQIYEQYF; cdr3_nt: TGTGCCTGGAGTGTCGGGGGCCAAATCTACGAGCAGTACTTC
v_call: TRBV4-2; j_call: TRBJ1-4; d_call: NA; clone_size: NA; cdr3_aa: CASSPEVATNEKLFF; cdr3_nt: TGTGCCAGCAGCCCAGAGGTCGCGACTAATGAAAAACTGTTTTTT
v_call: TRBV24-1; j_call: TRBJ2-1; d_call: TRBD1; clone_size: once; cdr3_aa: CATSRPGQGYNEQFF; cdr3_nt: TGTGCCACAAGTCGTCCGGGACAGGGTTACAATGAGCAGTTCTTC
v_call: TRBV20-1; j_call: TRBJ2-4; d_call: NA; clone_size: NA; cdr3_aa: CSASWAGPGKNIQYF; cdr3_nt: TGCAGTGCCAGTTGGGCAGGGCCCGGCAAAAACATTCAGTACTTC
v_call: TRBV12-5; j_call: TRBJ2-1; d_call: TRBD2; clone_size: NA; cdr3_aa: CASGFKSGGLNEQFF; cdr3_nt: TGTGCTAGTGGTTTCAAAAGCGGGGGCCTTAATGAGCAGTTCTTC
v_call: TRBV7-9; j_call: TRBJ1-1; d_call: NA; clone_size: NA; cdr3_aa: CASSAEMNTEAFF; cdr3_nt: TGTGCCAGCAGCGCCGAGATGAACACTGAAGCTTTCTTT
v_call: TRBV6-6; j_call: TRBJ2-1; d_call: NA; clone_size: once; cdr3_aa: CASTHDNEQFF; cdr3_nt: TGTGCCAGCACCCACGACAATGAGCAGTTCTTC
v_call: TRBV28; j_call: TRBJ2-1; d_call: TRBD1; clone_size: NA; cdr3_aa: CASSLSGTAYNEQFF; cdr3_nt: TGTGCCAGCAGTTTATCCGGGACAGCCTACAATGAGCAGTTCTTC
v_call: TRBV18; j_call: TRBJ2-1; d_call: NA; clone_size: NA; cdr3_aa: CASSPLTSSYNEQFF; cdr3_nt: TGTGCCAGCTCACCACTGACTAGCTCCTACAATGAGCAGTTCTTC
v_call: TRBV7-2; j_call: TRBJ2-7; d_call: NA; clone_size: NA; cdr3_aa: CASSLGEGEQYF; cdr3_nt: TGTGCCAGCAGCTTAGGCGAGGGCGAGCAGTACTTC
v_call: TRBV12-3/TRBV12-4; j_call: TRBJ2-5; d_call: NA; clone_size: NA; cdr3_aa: CASSSTLQETQYF; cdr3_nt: TGTGCCAGCAGTTCGACACTACAAGAGACCCAGTACTTC
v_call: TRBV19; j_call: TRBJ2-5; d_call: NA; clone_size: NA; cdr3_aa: CASSPPRGRGKETQYF; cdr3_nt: TGTGCCAGTAGTCCCCCGCGGGGGCGCGGCAAAGAGACCCAGTACTTC
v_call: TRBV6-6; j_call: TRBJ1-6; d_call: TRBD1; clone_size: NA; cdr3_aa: CASSGDRGTDSPLHF; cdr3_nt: TGTGCCAGCAGTGGGGACAGGGGTACGGATTCACCCCTCCACTTT
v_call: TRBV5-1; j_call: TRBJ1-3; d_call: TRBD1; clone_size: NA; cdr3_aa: CASSSGQSSGNTIYF; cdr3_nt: TGCGCCAGCAGCTCGGGACAGAGCTCTGGAAACACCATATATTTT
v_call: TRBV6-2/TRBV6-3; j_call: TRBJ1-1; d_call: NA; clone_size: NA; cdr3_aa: CASSSTGFTEAFF; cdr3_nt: TGTGCCAGCAGTTCTACAGGGTTTACTGAAGCTTTCTTT
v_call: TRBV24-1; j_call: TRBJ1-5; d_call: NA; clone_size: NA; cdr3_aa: CATSDSGGWQPQHF; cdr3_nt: TGTGCCACCAGTGATTCCGGCGGTTGGCAGCCCCAGCATTTT
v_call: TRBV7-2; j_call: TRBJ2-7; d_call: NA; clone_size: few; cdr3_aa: CASSTRDKHYEQYF; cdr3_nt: TGTGCCAGCAGCACACGGGACAAGCACTACGAGCAGTACTTC
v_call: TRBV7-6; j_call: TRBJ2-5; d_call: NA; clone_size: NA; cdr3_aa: CASSRSAHSAGETQYF; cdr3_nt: TGTGCCAGCAGCCGTAGCGCACACTCGGCAGGGGAGACCCAGTACTTC
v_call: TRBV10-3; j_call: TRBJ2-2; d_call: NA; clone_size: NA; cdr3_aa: CAISESGTPLGF; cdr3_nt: TGTGCCATCAGTGAGTCCGGGACACCTCTTGGCTTT
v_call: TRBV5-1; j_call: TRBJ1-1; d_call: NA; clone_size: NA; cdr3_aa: CASSLTVAGEAFF; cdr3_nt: TGCGCCAGCAGCTTGACGGTGGCAGGGGAAGCTTTCTTT
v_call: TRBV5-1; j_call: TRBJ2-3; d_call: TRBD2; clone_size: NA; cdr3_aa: CASSLLGLQSSGGSTDTQYF; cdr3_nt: TGCGCCAGCAGCTTGCTAGGACTACAGTCTAGCGGGGGGAGCACAGATACGCAGTATTTT